The 20 T cell receptor beta chains listed next were all sequenced from one sample in a study of blood T cell repertoires in COVID-19. Some clones are missing from TCRdb's copy, which holds only in-frame ones; the method was immunoSEQ multiplex PCR. Seen here are a few hundred thousand clones, roughly 88% observed once, and the top ten hold 2% to 2.5%. The sample comprised PBMCs or T cells enriched from blood (not recorded which). Receptors originate from a woman in her 40s with acute COVID-19.

This clone showed up just once. The chain employs TRBV27 and TRBJ1-2, with 8 bases lining up with TRBD1. The CDR3 has 15 amino acids. Germline CDR1 reads MNHEY; CDR2 reads SMNVEV (reference sequence). J gave up 6 bases and V 3 bases, and 9 bases lay outside the gene matches. The CDR3 sequence: CASSFRDRPIDGYTF. CDR3 coding DNA: TGTGCCAGCAGTTTCCGGGACAGGCCTATAGATGGCTACACCTTC.

This clone came up once. J is TRBJ2-3 and V is TRBV6-4; TRBD2 aligns across 7 bases. In germline, CDR1 is MRHNA, CDR2 SNTAGT. The CDR3 loop spans 13 amino acids. The V and J ends lost 4 bases and 8 bases, in that order; junction bases with no gene match: 6. CDR3 in DNA: TGTGCCAGCAGTGCCTCAGTAGCGGGTACGCAGTATTTT. Translating gives CASSASVAGTQYF.

The chain couples TRBV27 to TRBJ2-1, with 10 bases aligning to TRBD1. The germline gives CDR1 MNHEY, CDR2 SMNVEV (reference sequence). V shed 6 bases and J 10 bases; nucleotides not matched to a gene: 6. The CDR3 covers 13 residues. This CDR3 is CASRYDRGREQFF. The CDR3 coding sequence is TGTGCCAGCAGGTATGACAGGGGGCGCGAGCAGTTCTTC.

This chain connects TRBV5-5 to TRBJ1-2; D uncertain. The CDR3 loop spans 15 amino acids. Germline CDR1 and CDR2: SGHKS and YYEKEE (reference sequence). Between the trimmed V and J ends, which lost 4 bases and 0 bases, there was a span of 13 bases. The CDR3 bases are TGTGCCAGCAGCCCCCCCGGGGTCCCTAACTATGGCTACACCTTC. Its protein is CASSPPGVPNYGYTF.

As regards this clone: The same CDR3 arises from other DNA sequences in this sample as well. The chain uses TRBV3-1 (or the pseudogene TRBV3-2) and TRBJ1-6, with 8 bases identical to TRBD1. Germline assignment: CDR1 LGHDT and CDR2 YNNKEL (reference sequence). The CDR3 spans 14 residues. Trimming at V came to 3 bases and at J to 7 bases, leaving 2 bases not matched to a gene. The CDR3, as DNA: TGTGCCAGCAGCCACGGGACAGGCAATTCACCCCTCCACTTT. Its protein is CASSHGTGNSPLHF.

The J gene is TRBJ2-3, the V gene TRBV9; 8 bases fit TRBD2. The CDR3 length is 16 residues. The V and J ends lost 2 bases and 5 bases, in that order; junction bases with no gene match: 10. From germline, CDR1 is SGDLS and CDR2 YYNGEE. In DNA, the CDR3 is TGTGCCAGCAGCGTCGGAAGCGGGAGAACCGGAGATACGCAGTATTTT. This codes for CASSVGSGRTGDTQYF.

This chain links TRBV7-2 with TRBJ2-1; TRBD2 matches at 8 bases. This CDR3 spans 15 amino acids. The J segment lost 7 bases and the V segment lost 3 bases, leaving 8 bases of the junction unmatched. Germline CDR1 SGHTA, CDR2 FQGNSA. The CDR3 reads CASSLIAGFLNEQFF. The CDR3 region has the DNA TGTGCCAGCAGCTTGATAGCGGGGTTTCTGAATGAGCAGTTCTTC.

The chain combines TRBV7-2 with TRBJ2-4; TRBD2 might be the D (6 bases). The CDR3 covers 15 residues. Germline V gene lookup returns CDR1 SGHTA and CDR2 FQGNSA. V was clipped by 3 bases and J by 1 base, with 10 bases between them. The CDR3: CASSLGGEAKNIQYF. The CDR3 nucleotides are TGTGCCAGCAGCTTGGGGGGAGAGGCCAAAAACATTCAGTACTTC.

The J gene is TRBJ2-1, the V gene TRBV7-2; 10 nucleotides agree with TRBD2. This CDR3 is 15 amino acids long. Germline CDR1 is SGHTA and CDR2 is FQGNSA. J was trimmed by 9 bases and V by 1 base; bases with no gene match: 6. CDR3 sequence: CASSLERGGRGEQFF. CDR3 nucleotide sequence: TGTGCCAGCAGCTTAGAGCGGGGGGGCCGTGGTGAGCAGTTCTTC.

This chain joins TRBV5-6 and TRBJ2-7, with 9 bases identical to TRBD2. Germline V gene lookup returns CDR1 SGHDT and CDR2 YYEEEE. The trim removed 4 bases at V and 2 bases at J, leaving 10 bases unmatched. This CDR3 contains 16 residues. The CDR3 sequence: CASSHSGRGLPYEQYV. As DNA, the CDR3 is TGTGCCAGCAGCCATAGCGGGAGAGGTCTACCCTACGAGCAGTACGTC.

V usage is TRBV18 and J usage is TRBJ2-2; 12 bases line up with TRBD2. V gave up 4 bases and J gave up 7 bases; unmatched junction bases: 10. This CDR3 is 17 amino acids long. In germline, CDR1 is KGHSH, CDR2 LQKENI. This chain's CDR3 is CASSQGGLAGSNGELFF. CDR3 nucleotide sequence: TGTGCCAGCTCACAGGGAGGACTAGCGGGAAGCAACGGGGAGCTGTTTTTT.

The chain joins TRBV7-2 to TRBJ2-1, with 10 bases lining up with TRBD1. Trimming took 3 bases from V and 10 from J; bases not matched to a gene: 6. The CDR3 sequence is 14 residues long. Germline-derived CDR1 and CDR2 are SGHTA and FQGNSA. The CDR3 reads CASSFGTGAGEQFF. The CDR3 region has the DNA TGTGCCAGCAGCTTCGGGACAGGGGCCGGAGAGCAGTTCTTC.

The chain links TRBV19 to TRBJ2-3; D not certain. V was cut by 5 bases and J by 7 bases, with 22 bases left in between. The CDR3 totals 16 residues. Per the germline V gene, CDR1 is LNHDA and CDR2 is SQIVND (reference sequence). The CDR3 bases are TGTGCCAGTAGTCCCCTAGATTTCCCCTTCGCGTATACGCAGTATTTT. Its translation is CASSPLDFPFAYTQYF.

The V and J genes are TRBV9 and TRBJ1-6; TRBD1 might be the D (5 bases). With 3 bases removed from V and 7 bases from J, the gap between germline ends came to 17 bases. The CDR3 contains 16 residues. Germline V lookup: CDR1 SGDLS, CDR2 YYNGEE. CDR3 sequence reads: CASSAEGVLSNSPLHF. Written as DNA, the CDR3 is TGTGCCAGCAGCGCAGAAGGGGTACTAAGCAATTCACCCCTCCACTTT. Filled out from reference TRBV9 and TRBJ1-6, the complete variable domain reads DSGVTQTPKHLITATGQRVTLRCSPRSGDLSVYWYQQSLDQGLQFLIQYYNGEERAKGNILERFSAQQFPDLHSELNLSSLELGDSALYFCASSAEGVLSNSPLHFGNGTRLTVT.

The rearrangement uses TRBV12-5 and TRBJ2-3; D unclear. Per the germline V gene, CDR1 is LGHNT and CDR2 is FRNRAP. V was pared by 0 bases and J by 9 bases, with 7 bases between. The CDR3 is 12 residues long. The DNA of the CDR3 is TGTGCTAGTGGTTTGGTCGGTGTCACGCAGTATTTT. It is translated as CASGLVGVTQYF.

This clone was seen once. The chain couples TRBV19 to TRBJ1-1, with 7 positions matching TRBD1. Germline V gene sequence: CDR1 LNHDA, CDR2 SQIVND (reference sequence). With V trimmed by 4 bases and J by 0 bases, 11 bases remained unmatched. This CDR3 has 17 amino acids. Here the CDR3 DNA reads TGTGCCAGTAGTACAGCGCCGGGACAGAATTTGAACACTGAAGCTTTCTTT. Protein: CASSTAPGQNLNTEAFF.

The chain links TRBV7-8 to TRBJ2-1; tentative D call: TRBD1 (6 bases). This CDR3 comprises 14 residues. From germline, CDR1 is SGHVS and CDR2 FQNEAQ. The germline V and J ends were trimmed by 3 bases and 9 bases, with 15 bases remaining between them. CDR3 region: CASSFNPQGSEQFF. Here the CDR3 DNA reads TGTGCCAGCAGCTTTAACCCGCAGGGGAGTGAGCAGTTCTTC.

The gene calls are TRBV9 and TRBJ1-2; perhaps TRBD1 as D (6 bases). The CDR3 totals 14 residues. The ends were cut back, 0 bases at V and 7 bases at J, with 13 bases in the middle. From germline, CDR1 is SGDLS and CDR2 YYNGEE. The CDR3 region is CASSVVPGGSGYTF. DNA of the CDR3: TGTGCCAGCAGCGTAGTTCCGGGGGGCAGTGGCTACACCTTC.

The genes are TRBV9 and TRBJ2-3; D perhaps matches TRBD1 (6 bases). V gave up 3 bases and J gave up 8 bases, with 16 bases separating them. This CDR3 is built from 14 residues. CDR1 and CDR2 from the germline V gene are SGDLS and YYNGEE. Here the CDR3 DNA reads TGTGCCAGCAGCGGATCTAACTCAGGGGTTACGCAGTATTTT. Amino acids: CASSGSNSGVTQYF.

The rearrangement joins TRBV5-6 to TRBJ1-1; D unresolved. Germline lookup yields CDR1 SGHDT and CDR2 YYEEEE. V was cut by 1 base and J by 3 bases, with 13 bases left in between. This CDR3 contains 15 residues. The CDR3 region has the DNA TGTGCCAGCAGCTTGCCCTCGGGTGGATACACTGAAGCTTTCTTT. Translating gives CASSLPSGGYTEAFF.